The 14 T cell receptor beta chains reported below all come from one sample, sequenced in a study of T cell responses to AZD1222 COVID-19 vaccine. Sequenced by immunoSEQ multiplex PCR; TCRdb stores in-frame clones only, minus some. The repertoire holds under 200,000 clones, approximately 91% seen once, with 0.99% in the top ten. This sample comprised peripheral blood, obtained on day 0 of AZD1222 vaccination. All receptors derive from an adult in good health.

This clone was recorded only once. V is TRBV19 and J is TRBJ2-4, with D maybe TRBD1 (5 bases). With 3 bases removed from V and 7 bases from J, the gap between germline ends came to 16 bases. CDR3 length: 15 amino acids. Per the germline V gene, CDR1 is LNHDA and CDR2 is SQIVND (reference sequence). The CDR3 loop is CASSITPRAGNIQYF. The CDR3 DNA reads TGTGCCAGTAGTATCACCCCCAGAGCAGGGAACATTCAGTACTTC.

The chain recombines TRBV3-1 (or the pseudogene TRBV3-2) with TRBJ2-5; D remains ambiguous. The germline V gene encodes CDR1 LGHDT and CDR2 YNNKEL (reference sequence). The CDR3 is made up of 16 amino acids. Trimming pared 3 bases from V and 5 bases from J, leaving 19 bases between. The CDR3 loop is CASSQGHKDGRETQYF. The CDR3 nucleotides are TGTGCCAGCAGCCAGGGCCACAAGGACGGACGGGAGACCCAGTACTTC.

CDR3: CASSYLSPGNEQFF. The CDR3, as DNA: TGTGCCAGCAGTTATTTATCCCCAGGGAATGAGCAGTTCTTC. V usage is TRBV6-2 or TRBV6-3 and J usage is TRBJ2-1; the D gene is possibly TRBD1 (5 bases). Germline assignment: CDR1 MNHEY and CDR2 SVGEGT. V was shortened by 3 bases and J by 7 bases, with 13 bases between the two germline ends. The CDR3 consists of 14 residues.

The rearrangement joins TRBV7-9 to TRBJ2-1; tentatively, D is TRBD2 (6 bases). CDR1 SEHNR and CDR2 FQNEAQ come from the germline V gene (reference sequence). V was trimmed by 1 base and J by 3 bases, leaving 13 bases between them. The CDR3 has 16 residues. CDR3 DNA: TGTGCCAGCAGCTTAGTTGCGGGACCTCTCTACAATGAGCAGTTCTTC. Amino acids: CASSLVAGPLYNEQFF.

This clone was seen a handful of times. V is TRBV28 and J is TRBJ1-5; no firm D call. The CDR3 sequence is 13 residues long. CDR1 and CDR2 from the germline V gene are MDHEN and SYDVKM. V shed 2 bases and J shed 7 bases, with 9 bases lying between them. The CDR3 DNA sequence: TGTGCCAGCAGTTTAGAATCGTGGCAGCCCCAGCATTTT. It translates to CASSLESWQPQHF.

V is TRBV13 and J is TRBJ1-1, with 7 bases identical to TRBD1. With 5 bases clipped from V and 5 bases from J, the junction kept 8 bases outside the gene matches. Germline CDR1 and CDR2: PRHDT and FYEKMQ (reference sequence). The CDR3 is 14 amino acids. CDR3 residues: CASSGTGEGTEAFF. The CDR3 nucleotides are TGTGCCAGCAGCGGCACAGGGGAAGGAACTGAAGCTTTCTTT.

This clone has a single count. This rearrangement joins TRBV28 to TRBJ1-2, with D uncertain. From germline, CDR1 is MDHEN and CDR2 SYDVKM. Trimming stripped 5 bases from V and 8 bases from J, with 9 bases between. The CDR3 totals 11 residues. DNA of the CDR3: TGTGCCAGCAGTACCCAGCAAGGCTACACCTTC. Protein sequence: CASSTQQGYTF.

The gene calls are TRBV7-6 and TRBJ1-5, with D unclear. This CDR3 has 13 residues. Trimming took off 4 bases at V and 1 base at J, with 5 bases between the two ends. CDR1 is SGHVS, CDR2 FNYEAQ, per germline. The CDR3 spells CASSSRSNQPQHF. CDR3 coding DNA: TGTGCCAGCAGCTCAAGGAGCAATCAGCCCCAGCATTTT. The full variable domain, with the rest looked up from reference TRBV7-6 and TRBJ1-5, is GAGVSQSPRYKVTKRGQDVALRCDPISGHVSLYWYRQALGQGPEFLTYFNYEAQQDKSGLPNDRFSAERPEGSISTLTIQRTEQRDSAMYRCASSSRSNQPQHFGDGTRLSIL.

The chain employs TRBV7-2 and TRBJ2-5; no reliable D call. Germline CDR1 is SGHTA and CDR2 is FQGNSA. V was trimmed by 5 bases and J by 0 bases, leaving 10 bases between them. The CDR3 contains 14 residues. The CDR3 here is CASSPTPHQETQYF. The DNA for the CDR3 is TGTGCCAGCAGCCCCACACCCCACCAAGAGACCCAGTACTTC.

The V gene is TRBV6-5, the J gene TRBJ1-2; 7 bases agree with TRBD1. The CDR3 totals 13 residues. The V gene's germline CDR1 is MNHEY and CDR2 SVGAGI. V was clipped by 4 bases and J by 2 bases; unmatched bases: 1. The CDR3 sequence: CASSSTGNYGYTF. As DNA, the CDR3 is TGTGCCAGCAGTTCGACAGGGAACTATGGCTACACCTTC.

J is TRBJ2-3 and V is TRBV9, with D maybe TRBD1 (5 bases). Germline assignment: CDR1 SGDLS and CDR2 YYNGEE. The CDR3 totals 13 residues. Trimming shortened V by 3 bases and J by 0 bases, and 5 bases separated the two germline ends. DNA of the CDR3: TGTGCCAGCAGCGAGGGGAGCACAGATACGCAGTATTTT. Its translation is CASSEGSTDTQYF.

This chain joins TRBV19 and TRBJ2-3; D is undetermined. The length of the CDR3 is 15 residues. In germline, CDR1 is LNHDA, CDR2 SQIVND (reference sequence). V lost 3 bases and J lost 5, with 15 bases in between. The CDR3 region is CASSITGTVRDTQYF. The CDR3 bases are TGTGCCAGTAGTATCACGGGTACTGTAAGAGATACGCAGTATTTT.

The V call is TRBV14, the J call TRBJ2-1; D is tentatively TRBD1 or TRBD2 (5 bases each). Germline V lookup: CDR1 SGHDN, CDR2 FVKESK. The length of the CDR3 is 16 residues. Trimming pared 4 bases from V and 4 bases from J, leaving 17 bases between. The CDR3: CASSRVGTGLYNEQFF. DNA for the CDR3: TGTGCCAGCAGCCGGGTAGGAACAGGACTGTACAATGAGCAGTTCTTC.

The chain recombines TRBV5-4 with TRBJ2-7; a possible D gene is TRBD1 (6 bases). The germline V and J ends were trimmed by 4 bases and 2 bases, with 7 bases remaining between them. From germline, CDR1 is SGHNT and CDR2 YYREEE (reference sequence). The CDR3 spans 12 residues. CDR3 nucleotides: TGTGCCAGCAGCAGGACAGCCTACGAGCAGTACTTC. Protein: CASSRTAYEQYF. The full variable domain, completed using reference TRBV5-4 and TRBJ2-7, is ETGVTQSPTHLIKTRGQQVTLRCSSQSGHNTVSWYQQALGQGPQFIFQYYREEENGRGNFPPRFSGLQFPNYSSELNVNALELDDSALYLCASSRTAYEQYFGPGTRLTVT.